The present entry profiles one T cell receptor (beta chain) with its context. This clone came up a few times. This clone's antigen is unknown. The sample holds no much larger clone one base away, and base qualities are not on file. The data originate from a study of beta chain features in type 1 diabetes (dated by TCRdb to between 2017 and 2018). About the full investigation: Patients and healthy donors did not differ in mean age, gender distribution, total cell number or subset yield. A total of 107,917,701 sorted cells were examined across all samples, and RNA yield correlated strongly with the number of cells per subset. In the study, TCRB repertoires of sorted circulating CD4+ T cell subsets from recently diagnosed type 1 diabetes patients were compared with those of matched healthy donors. Regulatory and stem cell-like memory subsets were isolated from only 8 patients and about eight healthy donors, whereas naive and central memory subsets came from all 30 or so donors. Overall study outcomes, separate from this receptor: PCR might favor shorter templates, but patient and control samples were amplified and corrected together, so any skew would affect both groups equally. At VDJ recombination sites, type 1 diabetes patients had fewer insertions and more deleted nucleotides, which implies abnormalities in thymic rearrangement. Type 1 diabetes patients showed a moderate but significant shortening of TCRB CDR3 length in all four CD4+ subsets. Because cDNA was sequenced instead of genomic DNA, activated cells with high expression could be over-represented, although the groups did not differ in activation or CD3 levels. The naive, central memory and regulatory TCRB repertoires appeared to resemble one another more closely among patients than among healthy donors. Because small numbers of individuals were included in the HLA sub-analyses, any influence of HLA type on TCRB rearrangement was left unresolved.

Trimming takes 4 bases off V and 2 bases off J; junction bases not matched to a gene: 7. Counted from cysteine to phenylalanine, this CDR3 has 17 amino acids. CDR3 DNA only is kept here, 51 bases in frame from base 1. CDR1 and CDR2 are read off the germline V gene as ENHRY and SYGVKD. The entire isolated RNA was reverse transcribed using the High Capacity cDNA Reverse Transcription Kit, and thus expressed TCRB transcripts were sequenced. Naive, central memory and regulatory T cell samples underwent deep immunoSEQ sequencing, averaging roughly 3.5 million total reads per sample. Sorted cells were lysed in RLT buffer and RNA was extracted with DNase-treated RNeasy Micro or Mini kits, depending on cell number. Each cell subset was processed separately to prevent cross-contamination, with patient and healthy donor samples processed together. The immunoSEQ multiplex PCR was used to amplify TCRB sequences from cDNA, yielding 87-bp fragments that span the CDR3 region. Sequencing of the amplicons was performed on the Illumina HiSeq platform. In the authors' own workflow: PCR bias was computationally corrected using synthetic template baselines, reads within Hamming distance 2 were collapsed, and singletons that could not be merged were discarded. Reads were aligned against IMGT to assign V, D and J genes, CDR3 length and insertions or deletions at six rearrangement sites. Within each subset, clonotype counts were normalized to sorted cell number, after which true diversity and Gini coefficients were computed with the tcR R package. The overlap coefficient, calculated on TCRB nucleotide sequences, was used to quantify repertoire sharing. TCRdb stores this immuneACCESS table with in-frame sequences only. Part of the clones is absent; in the studies checked, under half of the shortfall reflects unresolved V genes, and no reason is known for the rest. V, J and clone size were drawn from that table, and D and trimming were deduced from the DNA. This sample comprises approximately 120,000 clones, 17% of them detected only once. The ten largest clonotypes hold 2% to 3% of the sample.

A single peripheral blood draw of around 120 mL on average was collected from each donor into heparinised tubes. Naive, central memory, regulatory and stem cell-like memory CD4+ T cells were sorted on a BD FACSAria II using a panel including CD45RO, CCR7, CD25, CD127, CD95 and CD27. Purity was above 95% for every sorted population. PBMCs were isolated right away by Lymphoprep density gradient centrifugation and were stained directly, without culture. So that batch effects would be minimized, each experiment stained and sorted samples in pairs, pairing one healthy donor with one patient. This TCR came from a man younger than 35 with type 1 diabetes. The sequence links TRBV10-3 to TRBJ2-6, with TRBD1 matching 8 junction bases. The sample taken for sequencing was central memory CD4+ T cells from blood. The CDR3 has the sequence CAISGQGNLAGANVLTF. The bases are TGTGCCATCAGTGGACAGGGGAACTTAGCTGGGGCCAACGTCCTGACTTTC.